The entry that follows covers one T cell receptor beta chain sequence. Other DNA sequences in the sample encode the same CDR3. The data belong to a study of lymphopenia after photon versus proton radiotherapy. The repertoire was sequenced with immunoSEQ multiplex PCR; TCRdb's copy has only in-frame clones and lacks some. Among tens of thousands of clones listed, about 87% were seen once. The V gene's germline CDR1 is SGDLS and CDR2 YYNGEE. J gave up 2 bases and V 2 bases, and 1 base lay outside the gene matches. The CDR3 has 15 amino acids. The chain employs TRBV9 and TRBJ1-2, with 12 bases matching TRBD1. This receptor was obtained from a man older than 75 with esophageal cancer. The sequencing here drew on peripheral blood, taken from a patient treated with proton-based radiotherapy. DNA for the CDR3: TGTGCCAGCAGCGTGGGGACAGGGGGCAACTATGGCTACACCTTC. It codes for CASSVGTGGNYGYTF.